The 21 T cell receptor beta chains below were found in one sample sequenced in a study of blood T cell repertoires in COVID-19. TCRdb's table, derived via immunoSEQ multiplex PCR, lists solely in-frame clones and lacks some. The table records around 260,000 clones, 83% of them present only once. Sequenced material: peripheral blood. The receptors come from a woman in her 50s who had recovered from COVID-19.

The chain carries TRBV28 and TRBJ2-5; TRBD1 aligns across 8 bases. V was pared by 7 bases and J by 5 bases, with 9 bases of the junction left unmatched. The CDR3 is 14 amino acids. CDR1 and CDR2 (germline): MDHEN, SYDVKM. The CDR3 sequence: CASKDRGSVETQYF. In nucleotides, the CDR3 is TGTGCCAGCAAAGACAGGGGTAGTGTTGAGACCCAGTACTTC.

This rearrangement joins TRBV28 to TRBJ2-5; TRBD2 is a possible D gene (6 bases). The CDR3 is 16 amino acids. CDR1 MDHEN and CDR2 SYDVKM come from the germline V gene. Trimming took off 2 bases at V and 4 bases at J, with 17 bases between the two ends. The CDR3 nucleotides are TGTGCCAGCAGTTTACGGACTAATCTAGGAGGAGAGACCCAGTACTTC. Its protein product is CASSLRTNLGGETQYF.

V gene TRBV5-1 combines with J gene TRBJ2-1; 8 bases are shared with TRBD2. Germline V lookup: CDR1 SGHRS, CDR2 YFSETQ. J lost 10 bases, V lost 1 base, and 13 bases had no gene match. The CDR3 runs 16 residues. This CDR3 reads CASSLFLTSVEGEQFF. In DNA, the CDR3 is TGCGCCAGCAGCTTGTTTCTGACTAGCGTAGAAGGGGAGCAGTTCTTC.

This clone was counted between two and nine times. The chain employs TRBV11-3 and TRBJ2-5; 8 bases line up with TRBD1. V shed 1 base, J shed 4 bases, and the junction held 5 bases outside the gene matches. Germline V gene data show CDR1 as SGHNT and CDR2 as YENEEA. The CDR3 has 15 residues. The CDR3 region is CASSLGQGRGETQYF. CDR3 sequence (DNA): TGTGCCAGCAGCTTAGGACAGGGGAGAGGAGAGACCCAGTACTTC.

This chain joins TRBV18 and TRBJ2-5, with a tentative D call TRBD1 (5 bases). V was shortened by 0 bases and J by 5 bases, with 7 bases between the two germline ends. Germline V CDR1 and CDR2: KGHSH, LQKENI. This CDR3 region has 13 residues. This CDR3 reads CASSPPTVETQYF. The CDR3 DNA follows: TGTGCCAGCTCACCACCGACAGTCGAGACCCAGTACTTC.

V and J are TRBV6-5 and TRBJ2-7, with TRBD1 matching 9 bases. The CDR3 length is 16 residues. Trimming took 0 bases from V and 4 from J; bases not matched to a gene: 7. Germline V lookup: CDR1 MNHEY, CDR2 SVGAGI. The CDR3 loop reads CASSYSSGTGFYEQYF. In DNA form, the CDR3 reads TGTGCCAGCAGTTACTCCTCGGGGACAGGGTTTTACGAGCAGTACTTC.

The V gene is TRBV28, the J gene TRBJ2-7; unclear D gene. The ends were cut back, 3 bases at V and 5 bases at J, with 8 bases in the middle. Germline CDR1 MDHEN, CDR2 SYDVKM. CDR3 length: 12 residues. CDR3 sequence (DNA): TGTGCCAGCAGTTTGACTCCACACGAGCAGTACTTC. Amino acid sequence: CASSLTPHEQYF.

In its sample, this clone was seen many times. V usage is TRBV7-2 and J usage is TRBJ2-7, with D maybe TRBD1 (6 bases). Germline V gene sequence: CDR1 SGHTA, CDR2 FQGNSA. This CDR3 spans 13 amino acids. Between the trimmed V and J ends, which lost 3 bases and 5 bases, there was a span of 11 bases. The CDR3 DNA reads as TGTGCCAGCAGCTTTAGGGGGTTCAACGAGCAGTACTTC. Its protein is CASSFRGFNEQYF.

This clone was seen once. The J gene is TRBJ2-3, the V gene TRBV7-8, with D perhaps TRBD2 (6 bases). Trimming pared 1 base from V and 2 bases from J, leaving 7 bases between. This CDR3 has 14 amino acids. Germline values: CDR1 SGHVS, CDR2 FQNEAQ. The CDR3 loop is CASSLEDYTDTQYF. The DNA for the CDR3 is TGTGCCAGCAGCTTAGAGGACTACACAGATACGCAGTATTTT.

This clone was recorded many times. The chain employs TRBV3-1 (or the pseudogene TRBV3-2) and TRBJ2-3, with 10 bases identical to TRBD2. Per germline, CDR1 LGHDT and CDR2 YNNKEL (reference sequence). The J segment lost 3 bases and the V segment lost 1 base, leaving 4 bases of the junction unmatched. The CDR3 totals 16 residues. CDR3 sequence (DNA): TGTGCCAGCAGCCAAGCAGCGGGGGGGGAAACAGATACGCAGTATTTT. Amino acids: CASSQAAGGETDTQYF.

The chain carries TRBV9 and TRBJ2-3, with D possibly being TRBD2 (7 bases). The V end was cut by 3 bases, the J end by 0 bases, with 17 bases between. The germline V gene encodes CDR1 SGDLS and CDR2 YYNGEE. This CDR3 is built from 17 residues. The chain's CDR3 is CASSAPGGLASTDTQYF. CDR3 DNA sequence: TGTGCCAGCAGCGCTCCCGGGGGGCTGGCTAGCACAGATACGCAGTATTTT.

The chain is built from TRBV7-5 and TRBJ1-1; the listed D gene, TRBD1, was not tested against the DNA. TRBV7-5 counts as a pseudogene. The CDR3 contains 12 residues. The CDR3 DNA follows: TGTGTCAGAAGCTTAAGGGGCGGTGAAGCTTTCTTT. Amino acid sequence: CVRSLRGGEAFF.

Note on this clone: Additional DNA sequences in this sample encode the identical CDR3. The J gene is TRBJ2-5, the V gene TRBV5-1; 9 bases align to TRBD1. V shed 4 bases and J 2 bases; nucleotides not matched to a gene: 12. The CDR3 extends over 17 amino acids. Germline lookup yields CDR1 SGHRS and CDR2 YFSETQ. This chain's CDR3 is CASSLGQGPPHQETQYF. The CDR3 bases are TGCGCCAGCAGCCTGGGACAGGGCCCACCACATCAAGAGACCCAGTACTTC.

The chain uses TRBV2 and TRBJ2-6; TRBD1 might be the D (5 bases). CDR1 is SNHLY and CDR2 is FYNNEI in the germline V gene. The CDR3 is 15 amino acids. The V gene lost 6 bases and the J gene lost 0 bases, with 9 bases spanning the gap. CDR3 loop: CASRTTDSGANVLTF. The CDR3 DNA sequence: TGTGCCAGCAGGACGACAGACTCTGGGGCCAACGTCCTGACTTTC.

The CDR3 is CASSLAGTRKNIQYF. CDR3 bases: TGTGCCAGCAGCTTAGCTGGGACAAGAAAAAACATTCAGTACTTC. The gene calls are TRBV7-2 and TRBJ2-4; D perhaps matches TRBD1 (6 bases). This CDR3 has 15 amino acids. V was clipped by 0 bases and J by 4 bases, with 10 bases between them. CDR1 is SGHTA, CDR2 FQGNSA, per germline.

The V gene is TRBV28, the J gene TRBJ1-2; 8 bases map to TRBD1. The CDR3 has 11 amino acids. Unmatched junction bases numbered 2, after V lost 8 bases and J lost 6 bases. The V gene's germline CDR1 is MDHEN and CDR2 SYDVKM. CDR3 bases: TGTGCCAGCTCGGACAGGGATGGCTACACCTTC. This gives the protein CASSDRDGYTF.

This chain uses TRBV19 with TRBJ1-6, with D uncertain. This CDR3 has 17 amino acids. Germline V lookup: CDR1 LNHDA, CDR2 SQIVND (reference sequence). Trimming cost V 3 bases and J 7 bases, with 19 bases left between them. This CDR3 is CASSIRRSAAHNSPLHF. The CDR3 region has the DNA TGTGCCAGTAGTATTAGGCGGTCAGCCGCCCACAATTCACCCCTCCACTTT.

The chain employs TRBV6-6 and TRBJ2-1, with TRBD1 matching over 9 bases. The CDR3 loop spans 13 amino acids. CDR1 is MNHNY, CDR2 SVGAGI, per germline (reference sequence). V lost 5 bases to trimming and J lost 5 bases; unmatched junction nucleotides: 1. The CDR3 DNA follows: TGTGCCAGCAGTCGGGACAGGGACAATGAGCAGTTCTTC. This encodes CASSRDRDNEQFF.

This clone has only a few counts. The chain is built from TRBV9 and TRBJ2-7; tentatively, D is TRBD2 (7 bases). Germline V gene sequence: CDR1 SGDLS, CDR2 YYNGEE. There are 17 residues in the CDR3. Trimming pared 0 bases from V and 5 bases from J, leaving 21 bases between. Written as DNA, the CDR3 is TGTGCCAGCAGCGTAGTAACTCCCTGGGGGGGCGGGAACGAGCAGTACTTC. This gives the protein CASSVVTPWGGGNEQYF.

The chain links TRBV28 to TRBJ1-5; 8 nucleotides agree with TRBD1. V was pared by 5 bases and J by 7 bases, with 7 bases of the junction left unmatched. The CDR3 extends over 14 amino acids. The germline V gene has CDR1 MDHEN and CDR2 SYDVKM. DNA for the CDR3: TGTGCCAGCAGTCTACAGGGGGTTGACCAGCCCCAGCATTTT. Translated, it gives CASSLQGVDQPQHF.

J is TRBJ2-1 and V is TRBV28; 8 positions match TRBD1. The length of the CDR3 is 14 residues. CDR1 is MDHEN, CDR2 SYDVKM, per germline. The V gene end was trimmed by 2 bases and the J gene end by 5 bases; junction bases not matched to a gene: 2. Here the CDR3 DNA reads TGTGCCAGCAGTTTACCACAGGGGGACAATGAGCAGTTCTTC. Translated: CASSLPQGDNEQFF. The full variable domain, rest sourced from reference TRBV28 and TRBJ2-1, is DVKVTQSSRYLVKRTGEKVFLECVQDMDHENMFWYRQDPGLGLRLIYFSYDVKMKEKGDIPEGYSVSREKKERFSLILESASTNQTSMYLCASSLPQGDNEQFFGPGTRLTVL.